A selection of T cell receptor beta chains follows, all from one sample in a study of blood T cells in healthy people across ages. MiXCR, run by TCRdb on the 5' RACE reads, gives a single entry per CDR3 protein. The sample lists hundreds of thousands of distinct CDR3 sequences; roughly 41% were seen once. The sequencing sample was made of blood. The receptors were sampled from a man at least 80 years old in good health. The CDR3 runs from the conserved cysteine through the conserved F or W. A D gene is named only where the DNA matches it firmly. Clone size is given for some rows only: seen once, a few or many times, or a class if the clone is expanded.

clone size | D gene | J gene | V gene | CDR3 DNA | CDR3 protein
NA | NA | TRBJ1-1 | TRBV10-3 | TGTGCCATCAGTGAGTCCAGTGCAGGGGAAGCTTTCTTT | CAISESSAGEAFF
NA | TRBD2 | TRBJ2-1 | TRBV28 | TGTGCCAGCAGAGAGAGGACTAGCGGGGCCTACAATGAGCAGTTCTTC | CASRERTSGAYNEQFF
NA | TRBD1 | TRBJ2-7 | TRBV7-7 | TGTGCCAGCAGCCCATCAGACAGGGAACTCTACGAGCAGTACTTC | CASSPSDRELYEQYF
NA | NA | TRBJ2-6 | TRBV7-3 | TGTGCCAGCAGCCCGGGGAGGCTCTCTGGGGCCAACGTCCTGACTTTC | CASSPGRLSGANVLTF
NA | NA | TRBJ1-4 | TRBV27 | TGTGCCAGCAGTTATGATACATTCAGTCGCGAAAAACTGTTTTTT | CASSYDTFSREKLFF
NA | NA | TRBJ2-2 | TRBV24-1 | TGTGCCACCAGTGATGCTGGCGTAGAGCTGTTTTTT | CATSDAGVELFF
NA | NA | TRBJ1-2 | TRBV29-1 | TGCAGCGTCCGGACGGCCGTTCACACCTTC | CSVRTAVHTF
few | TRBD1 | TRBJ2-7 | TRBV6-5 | TGTGCCAGCAGTGGTACAGGGGAATACGAGCAGTACTTC | CASSGTGEYEQYF
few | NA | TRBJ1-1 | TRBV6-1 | TGTGCCAGCAGTACCGGACAGTATTTGAACACTGAAGCTTTCTTT | CASSTGQYLNTEAFF
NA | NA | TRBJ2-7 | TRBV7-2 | TGTGCCAGCAGCTTAGTTTCTACTTACGAGCAGTACTTC | CASSLVSTYEQYF
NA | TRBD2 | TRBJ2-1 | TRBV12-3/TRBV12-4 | TGTGCCATCCAACTAGCGTTATACAATGAGCAGTTCTTC | CAIQLALYNEQFF